What follows are 9 T cell receptor beta chains derived from one specimen sequenced in a study of neurological immune-mediated disorders. TCRdb re-called the 5' RACE reads with MiXCR, one entry per CDR3 protein. The sample has some 78,000 distinct CDR3 sequences, approximately 5% seen once; the top ten hold 2.2%. Sequencing was done on a sample of PBMCs. These receptors all stem from a woman in her twenties or thirties with multiple sclerosis.

This chain joins TRBV5-1 and TRBJ2-5; TRBD2 matches at 8 bases. The V gene end was trimmed by 0 bases and the J gene end by 5 bases; junction bases not matched to a gene: 3. CDR1 SGHRS and CDR2 YFSETQ come from the germline V gene. This CDR3 is 14 amino acids long. This chain's CDR3 is CASSLGTSYETQYF. CDR3 nucleotides: TGCGCCAGCAGCTTGGGGACTAGCTACGAGACCCAGTACTTC.

This clonotype was observed many times. The V call is TRBV6-5, the J call TRBJ2-1, with D perhaps matching TRBD1 (6 bases). The CDR3 has 12 residues. The V end was cut by 7 bases, the J end by 7 bases, with 11 bases between. The germline V gene has CDR1 MNHEY and CDR2 SVGAGI. The chain's CDR3 is CASTGEGNEQFF. CDR3 bases: TGTGCCAGCACAGGGGAAGGGAATGAGCAGTTCTTC.

This clonotype was detected ten times or more. The V call is TRBV25-1, the J call TRBJ2-1; 13 nucleotides align to TRBD2. The CDR3 loop spans 17 amino acids. The V gene's germline CDR1 is MGHDK and CDR2 SYGVNS. With V trimmed by 4 bases and J by 6 bases, 9 bases remained unmatched. The CDR3 region is CASSVLGTSGAPNEQFF. The DNA of the CDR3 is TGTGCCAGCAGTGTACTAGGGACTAGCGGGGCACCCAATGAGCAGTTCTTC.

This clonotype was recorded many times. V gene TRBV20-1 combines with J gene TRBJ2-1; tentatively, D is TRBD1 or TRBD2 (5 bases each). From germline, CDR1 is DFQATT and CDR2 SNEGSKA (reference sequence). V was trimmed by 1 base and J by 15 bases, leaving 13 bases between them. This CDR3 spans 11 amino acids. The CDR3 coding sequence is TGCAGTGCTAGAGTGGGGGACCGGGGGTTCTTC. Residues: CSARVGDRGFF.

This clonotype appeared a few times. The chain links TRBV28 to TRBJ1-2; D might be TRBD1 (5 bases). CDR3 size: 14 residues. Germline V gene sequence: CDR1 MDHEN, CDR2 SYDVKM. The V and J ends lost 6 bases and 4 bases respectively, with 15 bases between them. The CDR3 sequence is CASSQGGRVYGYTF. The DNA of the CDR3 is TGTGCCAGCAGCCAGGGTGGTCGGGTCTATGGCTACACCTTC.

At least ten counts were recorded for this clonotype. V gene TRBV5-1 combines with J gene TRBJ2-5, with D possibly TRBD1 on 5 matching bases. V lost 0 bases and J lost 5, with 17 bases in between. CDR1 and CDR2 (germline): SGHRS, YFSETQ. The CDR3 length is 16 residues. This CDR3 is CASSLEQPGSAETQYF. CDR3 nucleotides: TGCGCCAGCAGCTTGGAACAGCCAGGGTCCGCGGAGACCCAGTACTTC.

This clonotype was detected ten times or more. V gene TRBV27 combines with J gene TRBJ2-7, with 9 bases identical to TRBD1. V shed 5 bases, J shed 5 bases, and the junction held 4 bases outside the gene matches. Germline CDR1 MNHEY, CDR2 SMNVEV (reference sequence). CDR3 size: 13 residues. The DNA of the CDR3 is TGTGCCAGCAGTCCGGACAGGGGACACGAGCAGTACGTC. The encoded protein is CASSPDRGHEQYV.

This clonotype was recorded many times. The gene calls are TRBV20-1 and TRBJ2-3; D not resolved. The CDR3 extends over 16 amino acids. Trimming removed 1 base at V and 0 bases at J, with 14 bases between. Germline-derived CDR1 and CDR2 are DFQATT and SNEGSKA (reference sequence). The DNA for the CDR3 is TGCAGTGCTAGAGTCGTTTGGGCAATTAGCACAGATACGCAGTATTTT. This encodes CSARVVWAISTDTQYF.

The chain carries TRBV20-1 and TRBJ1-1; D ambiguous. CDR3 size: 13 residues. V was shortened by 3 bases and J by 1 base, with 9 bases between the two germline ends. The germline CDR1 and CDR2 sequences are DFQATT and SNEGSKA (reference sequence). In DNA, the CDR3 is TGCAGTGCTAGCGATGATTCGAACACTGAAGCTTTCTTT. Its protein is CSASDDSNTEAFF.